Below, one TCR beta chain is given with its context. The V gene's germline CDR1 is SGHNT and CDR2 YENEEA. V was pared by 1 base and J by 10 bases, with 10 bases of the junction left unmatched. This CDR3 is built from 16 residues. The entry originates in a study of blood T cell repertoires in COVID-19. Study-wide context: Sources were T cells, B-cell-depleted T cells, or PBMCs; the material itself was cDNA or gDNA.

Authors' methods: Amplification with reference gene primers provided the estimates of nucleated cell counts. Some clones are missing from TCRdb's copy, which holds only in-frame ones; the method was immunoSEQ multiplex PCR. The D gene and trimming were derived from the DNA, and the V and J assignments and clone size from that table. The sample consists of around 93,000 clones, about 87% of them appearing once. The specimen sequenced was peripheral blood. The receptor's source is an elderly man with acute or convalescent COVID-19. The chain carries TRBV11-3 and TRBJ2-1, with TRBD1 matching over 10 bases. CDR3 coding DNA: TGTGCCAGCAGCTTAGGATCGGGACAGGGGTTTGGGGAGCAGTTCTTC. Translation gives CASSLGSGQGFGEQFF.